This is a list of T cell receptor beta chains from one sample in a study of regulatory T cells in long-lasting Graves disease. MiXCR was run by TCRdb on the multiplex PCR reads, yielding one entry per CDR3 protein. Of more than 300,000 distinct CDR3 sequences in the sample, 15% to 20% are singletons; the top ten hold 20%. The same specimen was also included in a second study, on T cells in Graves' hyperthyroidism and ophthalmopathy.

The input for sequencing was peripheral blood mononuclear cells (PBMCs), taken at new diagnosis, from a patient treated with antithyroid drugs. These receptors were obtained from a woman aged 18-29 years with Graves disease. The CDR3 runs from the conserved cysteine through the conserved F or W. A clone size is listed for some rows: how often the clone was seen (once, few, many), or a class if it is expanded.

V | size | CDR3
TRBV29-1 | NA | CSVVTAYEQYF
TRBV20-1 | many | CSARGDEAFF
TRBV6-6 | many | CASSYSTGGLNTQYF
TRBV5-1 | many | CASSGGDSFQETQYF
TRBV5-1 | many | CASSISGTGLETQYF
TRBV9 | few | CASSYGLTGKNTEAFF
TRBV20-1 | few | CSGTKLGQGTYEQYF
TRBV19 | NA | CASTEGRELNTEAFF
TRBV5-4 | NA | CASSLGGLAETYQETQYF
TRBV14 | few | CASSQEWSSGTSGYTDTQYF
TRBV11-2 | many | CASSPNKGSEKLFF
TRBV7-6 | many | CASGRDPYNEQFF
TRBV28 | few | CASRRGGPGEQYF
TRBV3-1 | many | CASSPMTGQRHTEAFF
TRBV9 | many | CASSVRPHGSGETQYF
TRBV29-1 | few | CSVESTAPQETQYF
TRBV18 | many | CASSPWETEAFF
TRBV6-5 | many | CASSYQDTGELFF
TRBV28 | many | CASSFPPGLAGGASTDTQYF
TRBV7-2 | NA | CASSLPSPRYQPQHF
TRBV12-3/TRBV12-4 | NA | CASRISSGGAYNEQFF
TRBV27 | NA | CASSWSGGRSLNTGELFF
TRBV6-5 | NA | CASSYIRASGSRDTQYF
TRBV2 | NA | CASSLSGTGDLLGYTF
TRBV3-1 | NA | CASSLRLAGGREQYF
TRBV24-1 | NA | CATSDPDSHNEQFF
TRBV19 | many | CASSTGGGQTQYF
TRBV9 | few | CASSPGGQGKFEAFF
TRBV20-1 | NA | CSARPLDNSYEQYF
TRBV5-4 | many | CASRPGPITDTQYF
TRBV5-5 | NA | CAGSLSSGNTGELFF
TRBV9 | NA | CASSYSTGTKTYEQYF
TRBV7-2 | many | CASSLWEYQPQHF
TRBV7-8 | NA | CASSLDRGLGPAEAFF
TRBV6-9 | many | CASSYTADSNTEAFF
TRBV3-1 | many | CASSPRDSISYEQYF
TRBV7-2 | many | CASSYAGSANEQFF
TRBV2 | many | CASSRDSQEAQYF
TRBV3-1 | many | CASSAYAGGADSPLHF
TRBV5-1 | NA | CASSLDGFEAFF
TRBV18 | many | CASSPRSRAYEQYF
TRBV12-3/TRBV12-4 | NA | CASSFSRVWETQYF